The subject of this entry is one T cell receptor (beta chain). Its target is not known. The data originate from a study of regulatory T cells in long-lasting Graves disease. Study observations and caveats: Persistent disease preferred TRBV28, TRBJ1-2 and TRBJ2-5.

With V trimmed by 0 bases and J by 8 bases, 7 bases remained unmatched. The CDR3 runs 14 residues. Germline CDR1 GTSNPN, CDR2 SVGIG (reference sequence). Time point here: newly diagnosed GD, antithyroid drugs for less than 3 months. PBMC RNA was the source of the TCR library. iRepertoire HTBI primers and Arm-PCR of CDR3 regions built TCR beta libraries. Authors' analysis steps: The samples yielded 55 to 75 TRBV and around 13 TRBJ segments. TCRdb analysed the multiplex PCR reads with MiXCR anew, one entry per CDR3 protein. TCRdb assigned the V and J calls; the authors' analysis was not used. The sample includes around 360,000 distinct CDR3 sequences, around 15% of them seen just once. The data were also submitted as part of a second study, on T cells in Graves' hyperthyroidism and ophthalmopathy. As reported in that work: Initially, a first-round RT-PCR of the TCR CDR3 employed the HTBI primer set. Researchers found most expanded thyroid clonotypes above 0.001 in blood as well.

The chain is built from TRBV30 and TRBJ1-2; 9 bases agree with TRBD1. The sequence came from a woman aged 18-29 years with Graves disease. Specimen: peripheral blood mononuclear cells (PBMCs), collected at new diagnosis, from a patient treated with antithyroid drugs. CDR3 sequence: CAWSVRTGDKGYTF. The CDR3 DNA is TGTGCCTGGAGTGTACGGACAGGGGATAAGGGCTACACCTTC. The entire variable domain, with the rest obtained from reference TRBV30 and TRBJ1-2, is as follows: SQTIHQWPATLVQPVGSPLSLECTVEGTSNPNLYWYRQAAGRGLQLLFYSVGIGQISSEVPQNLSASRPQDRQFILSSKKLLLSDSGFYLCAWSVRTGDKGYTFGSGTRLTVV.